Following are 3 T cell receptor beta chains from one sample sequenced in a study of T cell responses to AZD1222 COVID-19 vaccine. Using immunoSEQ multiplex PCR, the repertoire was profiled, and TCRdb retains in-frame clones only, with some absent. The sample has about 150,000 clones, 90% seen once. The specimen comprised peripheral blood, sampled on day 0 of AZD1222 vaccination. The receptors here all came from an adult in good health.

The genes are TRBV5-5 and TRBJ2-7; D is uncertain. Germline CDR1 is SGHKS and CDR2 is YYEKEE (reference sequence). V was shortened by 0 bases and J by 0 bases, with 13 bases between the two germline ends. The CDR3 totals 16 residues. Written as DNA, the CDR3 is TGTGCCAGCAGCTTGGCGTCGTTACTGAGCTCCTACGAGCAGTACTTC. This encodes CASSLASLLSSYEQYF.

This clone has just a few counts. This chain joins TRBV25-1 and TRBJ1-3; D may be TRBD1 (5 bases). Trimming removed 1 base from V and 0 bases from J, with 13 bases in between. Per germline, CDR1 MGHDK and CDR2 SYGVNS. The CDR3 length is 17 residues. The CDR3 DNA sequence: TGTGCCAGCAGTGAATTCTTGGGACCCCTCTCTGGAAACACCATATATTTT. This encodes CASSEFLGPLSGNTIYF.

V is TRBV9 and J is TRBJ1-5; D might be TRBD1 (6 bases). The CDR3 has 15 amino acids. Germline V gives CDR1 SGDLS, CDR2 YYNGEE. Trimming removed 3 bases from V and 4 bases from J, with 14 bases in between. The CDR3 region has the DNA TGTGCCAGCAGCGGAGGGGGGACCACTAATCAGCCCCAGCATTTT. Protein product: CASSGGGTTNQPQHF.